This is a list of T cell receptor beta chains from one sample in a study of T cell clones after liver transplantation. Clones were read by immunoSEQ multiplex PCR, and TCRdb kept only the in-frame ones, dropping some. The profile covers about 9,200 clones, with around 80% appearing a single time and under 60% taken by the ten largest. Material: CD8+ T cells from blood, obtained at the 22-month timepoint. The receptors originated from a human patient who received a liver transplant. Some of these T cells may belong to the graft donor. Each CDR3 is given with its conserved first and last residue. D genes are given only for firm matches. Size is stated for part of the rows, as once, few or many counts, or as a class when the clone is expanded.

TGTGCCAGCAGCTTGGACAGGGCTGGCCAGCCCCAGCATTTT	CASSLDRAGQPQHF	TRBD1	once	TRBV7-8	TRBJ1-5
TGTGCCAGCAGTTACCCCGGACAGGGGTCGGGCTACACCTTC	CASSYPGQGSGYTF	TRBD1	.	TRBV6-9	TRBJ1-2
TGTGCCAGCAGTTTCCCTCGCGGGGGTGATTCCTACAATGAGCAGTTCTTC	CASSFPRGGDSYNEQFF	TRBD2	.	TRBV27	TRBJ2-1
TGTGCCAGCAGTTTACGTCAGGGGGCAGGCTATGGCTACACCTTC	CASSLRQGAGYGYTF	TRBD1	.	TRBV6-6	TRBJ1-2
TGTGCCAGCAGCTTTTGGGGGTACGAGCAGTACTTC	CASSFWGYEQYF	.	few	TRBV5-6	TRBJ2-7
TGTGCCAGCAGCGGCCGGGGGGCTGACACAGATACGCAGTATTTT	CASSGRGADTDTQYF	.	.	TRBV6-5	TRBJ2-3
TGTGCCAGTAGTACGGACAGGGGGCTTTTAGCTGGGGCCAACGTCCTGACTTTC	CASSTDRGLLAGANVLTF	TRBD1	.	TRBV19	TRBJ2-6
TGTGCCAGTAGTACCCAAACAGGGATTTTTAACTATGGCTACACCTTC	CASSTQTGIFNYGYTF	.	.	TRBV19	TRBJ1-2
TGTGCCAGTAGTTTCGGACAGGGGGCGAACACTGAAGCTTTCTTT	CASSFGQGANTEAFF	TRBD1	.	TRBV19	TRBJ1-1
TGTGCCAGTAGTATAGACAGCGGGGGGGCATTAGATACGCAGTATTTT	CASSIDSGGALDTQYF	TRBD2	.	TRBV19	TRBJ2-3
TGTGCCAGCAGCGCAGGGTTCTTAGAGGGGGTGACAAATGAGCAGTTCTTC	CASSAGFLEGVTNEQFF	.	.	TRBV9	TRBJ2-1
TGCAGCGTTGATCCTAGGCCTGAAGCTTTCTTT	CSVDPRPEAFF	.	few	TRBV29-1	TRBJ1-1
TGTGCCAGCAGTGAAGAACAGGGAGGGGTCTACGAGCAGTACTTC	CASSEEQGGVYEQYF	.	.	TRBV6-1	TRBJ2-7
TGTGCCAGCAGCGGGACAGGGTCCAGCGAGCAGTACTTC	CASSGTGSSEQYF	TRBD1	.	TRBV9	TRBJ2-7
TGTGCCAGCAGAGGGACACCTTATAATTCACCCCTCCACTTT	CASRGTPYNSPLHF	.	.	TRBV25-1	TRBJ1-6
TGTGCCAGCAGTTACCCCGGACAGGGGTCGGGCTACACCTTC	CASSYPGQGSGYTF	TRBD1	.	TRBV6-5	TRBJ1-2
TGTGCCAGCAGTGATCTGGGCAGATATAATTCACCCCTCCACTTT	CASSDLGRYNSPLHF	.	.	TRBV6-1	TRBJ1-6
TGTGCCAGCAATAGCGGTGACAATGAGCAGTTCTTC	CASNSGDNEQFF	.	medium-sized	TRBV9	TRBJ2-1
TGTGCCAGCAGCTTATCAGGCCTGACCATGGAGACCCAGTACTTC	CASSLSGLTMETQYF	.	once	TRBV7-6	TRBJ2-5
TGTGCCAGCAGTTTATCAGTGGACCTCTACGAGCAGTACTTC	CASSLSVDLYEQYF	.	.	TRBV27	TRBJ2-7
TGTGCCAGTAGTCCACCCGGGACAGGGGATTTAAATGAGCAGTTCTTC	CASSPPGTGDLNEQFF	TRBD1	.	TRBV19	TRBJ2-1
TGTGCCAGCAGCTCAGGAGGGGGCAAGGGCACTGAAGCTTTCTTT	CASSSGGGKGTEAFF	TRBD1	.	TRBV9	TRBJ1-1
TGTGCCAGCAGTGCCCCCTCTCAACGGACTCCTGAGCAGTACTTC	CASSAPSQRTPEQYF	.	.	TRBV6-6	TRBJ2-7
TGTGCCAGCAGTTTACCCGACTACCTCCACTTT	CASSLPDYLHF	.	.	TRBV28	TRBJ1-6
TGTGCCAGCAGTTTAATAACAGGGGGTAATTCACCCCTCCACTTT	CASSLITGGNSPLHF	TRBD1	.	TRBV27	TRBJ1-6
TGTGCCAGCAGCCCAGACAAGAATGAAAAACTGTTTTTT	CASSPDKNEKLFF	.	.	TRBV7-9	TRBJ1-4
TGTGCCAGCAGCTCCCCCAACGAAGGCACCGGGGAGCTGTTTTTT	CASSSPNEGTGELFF	.	.	TRBV7-6	TRBJ2-2
TGTGCCACCAGCAGCTCAGGGGCCCCCAATCAGCCCCAGCATTTT	CATSSSGAPNQPQHF	.	.	TRBV15	TRBJ1-5
TGTGCCAGCAGCTTGCCCAACGTAAACAATGAGCAGTTCTTC	CASSLPNVNNEQFF	.	.	TRBV5-6	TRBJ2-1
TGTGCCAGCAGCTTGGAAGCGGGGGGCAATGAGCAGTTCTTC	CASSLEAGGNEQFF	TRBD2	.	TRBV5-5	TRBJ2-1
TGCAGCGTTGCCCTACAGGCGCAAAACTATGGCTACACCTTC	CSVALQAQNYGYTF	.	.	TRBV29-1	TRBJ1-2
TGTGCCAGCAGCTTGAAAGGGTGGAGGAATGGCTACACCTTC	CASSLKGWRNGYTF	.	.	TRBV5-8	TRBJ1-2
TGTGCCAGCAGCTTCGGGGATTCCTCCTACGAGCAGTACTTC	CASSFGDSSYEQYF	.	.	TRBV5-5	TRBJ2-7
TGCAGCGTTGAGGAGGACTTCTCTTTGGACTATGGCTACACCTTC	CSVEEDFSLDYGYTF	.	few	TRBV29-1	TRBJ1-2
TGTGCCAGCAGTTTGCGGGGGGCGTTAGAGCAGTACTTC	CASSLRGALEQYF	TRBD2	.	TRBV28	TRBJ2-7
TGTGCCTTTAGGGGGCCCGGGGAAGCTTTCTTT	CAFRGPGEAFF	TRBD1	once	TRBV30	TRBJ1-1
TGTGCCAGCAGTTCCCAGAGGGACGAGCAGTACTTC	CASSSQRDEQYF	.	.	TRBV28	TRBJ2-7
TGTGCCAGCAGCAAGCACAGGGGCCGTACCAGCTCCTATAATTCACCCCTCCACTTT	CASSKHRGRTSSYNSPLHF	TRBD1	.	TRBV5-8	TRBJ1-6
TGTGCCAGCTCGGACAGGGGTTACAATGAGCAGTTCTTC	CASSDRGYNEQFF	TRBD1	.	TRBV6-1	TRBJ2-1
TGTGCCAGTAGTATAGATCGGGCGGCAGGGGACTACAATGAGCAGTTCTTC	CASSIDRAAGDYNEQFF	.	.	TRBV19	TRBJ2-1
TGTGCCAGCAGCTTAACGTTAATAGGGGCGGAGGGGTACAATGAGCAGTTCTTC	CASSLTLIGAEGYNEQFF	.	.	TRBV7-3	TRBJ2-1
TGTGCCAGCAGTGACAGTTTGCCCTACGAGCAGTACTTC	CASSDSLPYEQYF	.	.	TRBV6-1	TRBJ2-7
TGTGCCAGCAGTCCATGGACAGGGGATCAGCCCCAGCATTTT	CASSPWTGDQPQHF	TRBD1	.	TRBV27	TRBJ1-5
TGTGCCAGCAGTGAATCAGGGGCGGTGAATCAGCCCCAGCATTTT	CASSESGAVNQPQHF	.	.	TRBV6-1	TRBJ1-5
TGTGCCAGCGGGACTGGTACGGGCGAGCAGTACTTC	CASGTGTGEQYF	.	once	TRBV7-6	TRBJ2-7
TGTGCCAGCAGTGTAGGGGCAGGGAGCACAGATACGCAGTATTTT	CASSVGAGSTDTQYF	.	.	TRBV6-1	TRBJ2-3
TGTGCCAGCAGTTACTCGACTGGTCAGCGGGGCTACGAGCAGTACTTC	CASSYSTGQRGYEQYF	TRBD2	.	TRBV6-5	TRBJ2-7
TGTGCCAGCAGTGGGACTAGCGGGGGGGCCGTAAGTACAGATACGCAGTATTTT	CASSGTSGGAVSTDTQYF	TRBD2	.	TRBV9	TRBJ2-3
TGCAGCGCAATGGGGCTGAGCACAGATACGCAGTATTTT	CSAMGLSTDTQYF	.	.	TRBV29-1	TRBJ2-3
TGTGCCACCAGCAGAGAACCCCCCGGGGGGAGTTTCGATGAGCAGTTCTTC	CATSREPPGGSFDEQFF	TRBD2	.	TRBV15	TRBJ2-1
TGTGCCAGCAGCTTTGAAGGGGTCTACGAGCAGTACTTC	CASSFEGVYEQYF	.	few	TRBV7-9	TRBJ2-7
TGTGCCAGCAGTTACGGGCCTGAAGCTTTCTTT	CASSYGPEAFF	.	.	TRBV6-5	TRBJ1-1
TGTGCCAGCAGCCGAACGGAGGGCGGGGATCAGCCCCAGCATTTT	CASSRTEGGDQPQHF	.	.	TRBV7-3	TRBJ1-5
TGTGCCAGCAGCTTAGCGCAAGGGGGTCCCGGTTCACCCCTCCACTTT	CASSLAQGGPGSPLHF	.	.	TRBV11-1	TRBJ1-6
TGTGCCAGTAGCCCCACCCCGAATCAGCCCCAGCATTTT	CASSPTPNQPQHF	.	.	TRBV19	TRBJ1-5
TGCGCCAGCGCGGGGGGGTATTTAAATGAGCAGTTCTTC	CASAGGYLNEQFF	TRBD2	.	TRBV10-2	TRBJ2-1
TGTGCCAGCAGCGTATCTGGGGGCTCCTACGAGCAGTACTTC	CASSVSGGSYEQYF	.	.	TRBV9	TRBJ2-7